This entry is about one T cell receptor (beta chain). Its antigen is as yet unknown. Trimming took 5 bases from V and 4 from J; bases not matched to a gene: 5. Germline V gene sequence: CDR1 SSHAT, CDR2 FNYEAQ (reference sequence). The CDR3 consists of 14 residues. The data belong to a study of shared clonotypes between healthy human individuals. General observations from the study: An effect of sequencing depth on clonotype sharing among donors was expected.

Subsets obtained from CD4+ cells comprised CD45RA+ naive and CD45RA-negative memory cells. Sequenced by immunoSEQ multiplex PCR; TCRdb stores in-frame clones only, minus some. The sample carries approximately 1,000,000 clones, approximately 77% recorded once. The rearrangement joins TRBV7-7 to TRBJ2-5; 9 nucleotides match TRBD1. The source is a man aged 18 to 29 in good health. Some clones in this sample may be carry-over from other donors' samples. Sequencing used memory CD4+ T cells from PBMCs. Subset described: CD45RA-negative fraction. The CDR3 nucleotides read TGTGCCAGCAGCCCGACAGGGGGTGGAGAGACCCAGTACTTC. Its translation: CASSPTGGGETQYF.